This entry describes one TCR beta chain. CD45RO-negative, CCR7-positively selected cells formed the naive CD8 fraction, excluding terminally differentiated effector memory CD45RA+ cells. The data were taken from a study of shared clonotypes between healthy human individuals. Study background: CD4 naive cells filled three plates per donor, CD4 memory three, CD8 naive two and CD8 memory one.

Libraries were prepared by immunoSEQ multiplex PCR; TCRdb keeps only in-frame clonotypes and omits some of them. In the table there are around 550,000 clones, roughly 96% of which are singletons. CDR1 is SEHNR and CDR2 is FQNEAQ in the germline V gene (reference sequence). The CDR3 runs to 16 residues. Trimming pared 3 bases from V and 0 bases from J, leaving 14 bases between. The rearrangement links TRBV7-9 to TRBJ1-2; D perhaps matches TRBD1 (5 bases). Sequences were obtained from naive CD8+ T cells sorted from blood. This receptor was identified in a woman aged 30 to 39 in good health. CDR3 sequence: CASSLGRGVANYGYTF. CDR3 DNA sequence: TGTGCCAGCAGCTTGGGACGGGGAGTAGCTAACTATGGCTACACCTTC.